These T cell receptor beta chains were read from a single sample in a study of T cells in Graves' hyperthyroidism and ophthalmopathy. Via MiXCR, TCRdb re-called the multiplex PCR reads, giving one row per CDR3 protein. In the table there are a few hundred thousand distinct CDR3 sequences, less than 20% of which are singletons. Sequencing used blood. These receptors were obtained from a man between 18 and 29 years old with Graves' ophthalmopathy. Each CDR3 is given with its conserved first and last residue. D genes are given only for firm matches. The size field is filled for only some rows; it gives once, few, many or a size class.

j_call: TRBJ1-3; d_call: .; v_call: TRBV6-1; clone_size: .; cdr3_nt: TGTGCCAGCAGTGAGGAAGACAGCTCTGGAAACACCATATATTTT; cdr3_aa: CASSEEDSSGNTIYF
j_call: TRBJ2-3; d_call: TRBD2; v_call: TRBV24-1; clone_size: few; cdr3_nt: TGTGCCACCAGCCGGACTAGCGGGAAGACAGATACGCAGTATTTT; cdr3_aa: CATSRTSGKTDTQYF
j_call: TRBJ1-6; d_call: TRBD1; v_call: TRBV9; clone_size: few; cdr3_nt: TGTGCCAGCAGCGAGACAGGGTCTCAGACACCCCTCCACTTT; cdr3_aa: CASSETGSQTPLHF
j_call: TRBJ2-1; d_call: TRBD1; v_call: TRBV5-1; clone_size: .; cdr3_nt: TGCGCCAGCAGACTGGGGACAGGGTCATACAATGAGCAGTTCTTC; cdr3_aa: CASRLGTGSYNEQFF
j_call: TRBJ1-4; d_call: TRBD1; v_call: TRBV6-1; clone_size: many; cdr3_nt: TGTGCCAGCAGACGGAAGGGACAGGGAGAGGAAAAACTGTTTTTT; cdr3_aa: CASRRKGQGEEKLFF
j_call: TRBJ2-1; d_call: .; v_call: TRBV7-2; clone_size: many; cdr3_nt: TGTGCCAGCAGCATTTCGTCTGCATCCTACAATGAGCAGTTCTTC; cdr3_aa: CASSISSASYNEQFF
j_call: TRBJ1-5; d_call: .; v_call: TRBV6-1; clone_size: few; cdr3_nt: TGTGCCAGCAGTAACCTGACACCCCAGGGCGGTCAGCCCCAGCATTTT; cdr3_aa: CASSNLTPQGGQPQHF
j_call: TRBJ1-2; d_call: .; v_call: TRBV6-1; clone_size: many; cdr3_nt: TGTGCCAGCACCAAGGGTGACTATGGCTACACCTTC; cdr3_aa: CASTKGDYGYTF
j_call: TRBJ1-5; d_call: .; v_call: TRBV12-3/TRBV12-4; clone_size: .; cdr3_nt: TGTGCCAGCAGTCCCCGCCAGGGGCGAGGTCAGCCCCAGCATTTT; cdr3_aa: CASSPRQGRGQPQHF
j_call: TRBJ2-7; d_call: TRBD1; v_call: TRBV6-1; clone_size: many; cdr3_nt: TGTGCCAGCAGTCCCACGACAGGGTGGAGCTCCTACGAGCAGTACTTC; cdr3_aa: CASSPTTGWSSYEQYF
j_call: TRBJ2-7; d_call: TRBD1; v_call: TRBV4-1; clone_size: few; cdr3_nt: TGCGCCAGCAGCCAGGCGGGACAGGGCTACGAGCAGTACTTC; cdr3_aa: CASSQAGQGYEQYF
j_call: TRBJ2-3; d_call: TRBD1; v_call: TRBV6-1; clone_size: few; cdr3_nt: TGTGCCAGCCCGGGACAGCGCACAGATACGCAGTATTTT; cdr3_aa: CASPGQRTDTQYF
j_call: TRBJ2-7; d_call: TRBD1; v_call: TRBV5-6; clone_size: few; cdr3_nt: TGTGCCAGCAGCTTCGGGACAGACCACTACGAGCAGTACTTC; cdr3_aa: CASSFGTDHYEQYF